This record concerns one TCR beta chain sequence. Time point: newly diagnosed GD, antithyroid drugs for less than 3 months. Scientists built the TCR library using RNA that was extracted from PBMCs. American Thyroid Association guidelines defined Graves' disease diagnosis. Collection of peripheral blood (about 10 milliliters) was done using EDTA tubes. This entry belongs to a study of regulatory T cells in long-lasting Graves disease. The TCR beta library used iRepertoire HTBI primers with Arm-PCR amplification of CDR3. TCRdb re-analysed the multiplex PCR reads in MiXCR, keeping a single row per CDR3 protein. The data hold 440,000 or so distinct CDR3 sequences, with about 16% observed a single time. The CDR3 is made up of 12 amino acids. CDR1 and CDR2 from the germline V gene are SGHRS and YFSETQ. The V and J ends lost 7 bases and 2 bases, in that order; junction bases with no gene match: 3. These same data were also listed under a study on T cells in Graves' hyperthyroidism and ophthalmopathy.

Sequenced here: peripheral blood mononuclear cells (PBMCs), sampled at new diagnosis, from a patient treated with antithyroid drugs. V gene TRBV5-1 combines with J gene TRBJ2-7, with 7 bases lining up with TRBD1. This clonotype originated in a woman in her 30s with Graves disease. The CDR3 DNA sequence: TGCGCCAGCGGACAGGACCCCTACGAGCAGTACTTC. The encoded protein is CASGQDPYEQYF. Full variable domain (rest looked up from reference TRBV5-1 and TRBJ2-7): KAGVTQTPRYLIKTRGQQVTLSCSPISGHRSVSWYQQTPGQGLQFLFEYFSETQRNKGNFPGRFSGRQFSNSRSEMNVSTLELGDSALYLCASGQDPYEQYFGPGTRLTVT.